The TCR beta chain described here comes from a study of early T cells in non-severe SARS-CoV-2 infection. Germline loops: CDR1 MNHEY, CDR2 SVGAGI. The trim removed 2 bases at V and 0 bases at J, leaving 3 bases unmatched. The CDR3 is 16 residues long. In the library, individual cDNA molecules carried attached unique molecular identifiers. TCRdb reprocessed the 5' RACE reads via MiXCR and lists one record per CDR3 protein. Here the sample spans 40,000 to 60,000 distinct CDR3 sequences, around 10% being singletons. This clonotype was picked up many times. The TCR was taken from an adult who was a healthcare worker with PCR-confirmed SARS-CoV-2 infection or an uninfected control (not recorded which). Source material: whole blood. The chain carries TRBV6-5 and TRBJ1-4; 7 bases map to TRBD1. CDR3 loop: CASSYTDRPTNEKLFF. The CDR3 coding sequence is TGTGCCAGCAGTTACACGGACAGGCCAACTAATGAAAAACTGTTTTTT.